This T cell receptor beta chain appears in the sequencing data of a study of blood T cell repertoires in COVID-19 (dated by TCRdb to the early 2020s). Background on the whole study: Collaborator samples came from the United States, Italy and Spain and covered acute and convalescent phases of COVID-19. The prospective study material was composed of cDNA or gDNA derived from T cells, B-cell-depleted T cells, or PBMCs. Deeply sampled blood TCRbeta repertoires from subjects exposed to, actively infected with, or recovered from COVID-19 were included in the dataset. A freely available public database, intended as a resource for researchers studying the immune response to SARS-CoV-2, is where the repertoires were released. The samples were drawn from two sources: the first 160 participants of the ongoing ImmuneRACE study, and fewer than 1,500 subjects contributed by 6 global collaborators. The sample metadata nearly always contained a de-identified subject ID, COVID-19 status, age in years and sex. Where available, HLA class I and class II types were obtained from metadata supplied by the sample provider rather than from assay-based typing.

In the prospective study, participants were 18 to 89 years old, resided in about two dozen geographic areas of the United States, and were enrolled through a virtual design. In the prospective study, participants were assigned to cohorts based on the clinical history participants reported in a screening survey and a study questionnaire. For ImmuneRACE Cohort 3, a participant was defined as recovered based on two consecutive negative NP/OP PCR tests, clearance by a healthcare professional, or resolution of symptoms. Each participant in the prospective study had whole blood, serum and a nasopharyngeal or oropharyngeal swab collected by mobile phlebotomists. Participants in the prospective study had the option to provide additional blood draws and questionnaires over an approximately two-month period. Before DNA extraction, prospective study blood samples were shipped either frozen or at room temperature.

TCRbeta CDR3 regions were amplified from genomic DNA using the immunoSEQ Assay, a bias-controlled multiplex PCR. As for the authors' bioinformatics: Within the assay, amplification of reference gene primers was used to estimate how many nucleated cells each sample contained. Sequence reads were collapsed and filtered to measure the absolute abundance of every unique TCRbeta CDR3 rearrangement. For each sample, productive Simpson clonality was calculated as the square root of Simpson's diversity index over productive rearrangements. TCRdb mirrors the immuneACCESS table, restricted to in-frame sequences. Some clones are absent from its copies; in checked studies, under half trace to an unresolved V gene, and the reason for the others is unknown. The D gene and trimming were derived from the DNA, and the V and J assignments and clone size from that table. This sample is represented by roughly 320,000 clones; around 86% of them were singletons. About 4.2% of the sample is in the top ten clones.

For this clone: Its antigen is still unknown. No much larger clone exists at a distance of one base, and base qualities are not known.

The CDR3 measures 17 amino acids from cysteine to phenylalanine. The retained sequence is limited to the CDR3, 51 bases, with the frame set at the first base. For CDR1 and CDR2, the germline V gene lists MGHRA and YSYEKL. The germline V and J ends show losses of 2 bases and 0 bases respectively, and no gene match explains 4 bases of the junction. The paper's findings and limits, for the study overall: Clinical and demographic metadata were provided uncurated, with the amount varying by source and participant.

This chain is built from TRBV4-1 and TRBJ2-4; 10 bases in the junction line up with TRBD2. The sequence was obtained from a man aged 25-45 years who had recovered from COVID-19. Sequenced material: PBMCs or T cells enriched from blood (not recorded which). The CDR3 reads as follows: CASSQPLAGGAKNIQYF. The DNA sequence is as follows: TGCGCCAGCAGCCAACCGTTAGCGGGGGGAGCCAAAAACATTCAGTACTTC.